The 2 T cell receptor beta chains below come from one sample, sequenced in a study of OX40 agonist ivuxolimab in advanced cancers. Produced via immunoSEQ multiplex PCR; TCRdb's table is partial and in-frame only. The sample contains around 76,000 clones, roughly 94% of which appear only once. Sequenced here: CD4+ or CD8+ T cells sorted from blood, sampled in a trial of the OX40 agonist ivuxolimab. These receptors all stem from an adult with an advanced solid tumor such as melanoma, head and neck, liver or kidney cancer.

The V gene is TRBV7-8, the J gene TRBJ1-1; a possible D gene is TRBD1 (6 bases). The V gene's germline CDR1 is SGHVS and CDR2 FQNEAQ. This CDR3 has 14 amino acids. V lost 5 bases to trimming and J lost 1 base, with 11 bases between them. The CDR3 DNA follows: TGTGCCAGCAGCATAGGGGGGCCGAACACTGAAGCTTTCTTT. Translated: CASSIGGPNTEAFF.

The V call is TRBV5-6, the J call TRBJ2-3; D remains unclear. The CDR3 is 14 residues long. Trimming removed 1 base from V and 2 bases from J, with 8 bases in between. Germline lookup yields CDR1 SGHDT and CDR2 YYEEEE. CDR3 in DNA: TGTGCCAGCAGCTTGTTCGCTTACACAGATACGCAGTATTTT. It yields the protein CASSLFAYTDTQYF.